Below are 9 T cell receptor beta chains sequenced from a single sample in a study of cytomegalovirus exposure and HLA in healthy donors. Amplification used 60 Vbeta primers and 13 Jbeta primers. Data came from immunoSEQ multiplex PCR; TCRdb stores just in-frame clones and leaves some out. There are roughly 100,000 clones in the sample; around 79% occur only once, and around 3.4% lies in the top ten. Sequencing input: PBMCs. The source of these receptors is a man in his 60s in good health and CMV-seronegative.

The chain has TRBV2 and TRBJ2-3; tentative D call: TRBD2 (6 bases). This CDR3 comprises 15 residues. Germline V gives CDR1 SNHLY, CDR2 FYNNEI. Trimming took 6 bases from V and 7 from J, leaving 20 bases between them. The CDR3 reads CASRSTGGSFYTQYF. The CDR3 region has the DNA TGTGCCAGCAGATCAACAGGAGGGAGTTTTTATACGCAGTATTTT.

This clone was observed a single time. The rearrangement joins TRBV29-1 to TRBJ2-3, with 7 bases matching TRBD1. Losses at the gene ends were 5 bases for V and 6 bases for J; bases not matched to a gene: 8. Germline-derived CDR1 and CDR2 are SQVTM and ANQGSEA. The CDR3 spans 13 residues. Written as DNA, the CDR3 is TGCAGCGTTCGAGGGGGCAGGGCCGATACGCAGTATTTT. Translating it yields CSVRGGRADTQYF.

This rearrangement joins TRBV28 to TRBJ2-7, with a weak D call TRBD2 (7 bases). Per the germline V gene, CDR1 is MDHEN and CDR2 is SYDVKM. The CDR3 extends over 14 amino acids. Between the trimmed V and J ends, which lost 10 bases and 3 bases, there was a span of 19 bases. Written as DNA, the CDR3 is TGTGCCATAAAAAGGGGGGGAACCAGCTACGAGCAGTACGTC. Amino acid sequence: CAIKRGGTSYEQYV.

The chain combines TRBV5-6 with TRBJ1-1; D is unresolved. CDR1 is SGHDT, CDR2 YYEEEE, per germline. The CDR3 length is 13 residues. V shed 0 bases and J shed 5 bases, with 8 bases lying between them. DNA of the CDR3: TGTGCCAGCAGCTTGGCAAGGGAGACTGAAGCTTTCTTT. Residues: CASSLARETEAFF.

The V call is TRBV6-1, the J call TRBJ2-5, with 11 positions matching TRBD1. V was clipped by 0 bases and J by 5 bases; unmatched bases: 11. The germline V gene encodes CDR1 MNHNS and CDR2 SASEGT. The CDR3 is 18 residues long. CDR3 DNA sequence: TGTGCCAGCAGTGAAGCGCACTTCCCGGACAGGGGGCTTGAGACCCAGTACTTC. This encodes CASSEAHFPDRGLETQYF.

The chain recombines TRBV11-2 with TRBJ2-7, with D perhaps matching TRBD2 (5 bases). The germline gives CDR1 SGHAT, CDR2 FQNNGV. The V end was cut by 5 bases, the J end by 2 bases, with 19 bases between. This CDR3 spans 16 amino acids. The DNA for the CDR3 is TGTGCCAGCAGCCCACTAGGGCAACAACGCCCCTACGAGCAGTACTTC. The encoded protein is CASSPLGQQRPYEQYF.

In the case of this clone: At one boundary the junction diverges from the germline segment, which might be a read error. The gene calls are TRBV14 and TRBJ1-1, with TRBD1 matching 7 bases. This CDR3 has 15 amino acids. Germline loops: CDR1 SGHDN, CDR2 FVKESK. DNA for the CDR3: TGTGCCAGCAGCCAAGTTCAGGGGGTGAAAACTGAAGCTTTCTTT. Translating gives CASSQVQGVKTEAFF.

The chain is built from TRBV29-1 and TRBJ2-5, with TRBD2 matching over 8 bases. Trimming took 6 bases from V and 1 from J; bases not matched to a gene: 7. Germline V gene sequence: CDR1 SQVTM, CDR2 ANQGSEA. The CDR3 extends over 14 amino acids. The CDR3 sequence: CSVKSSGLQETQYF. CDR3 DNA sequence: TGCAGCGTAAAGTCTAGCGGGCTCCAAGAGACCCAGTACTTC.

The chain uses TRBV7-2 and TRBJ2-1, with D possibly being TRBD1 (6 bases). Germline V CDR1 and CDR2: SGHTA, FQGNSA. This CDR3 is built from 13 residues. The V gene lost 3 bases and the J gene lost 8 bases, with 11 bases spanning the gap. CDR3 bases: TGTGCCAGCAGCTTCCGCAGGGGTGATGAGCAGTTCTTC. Protein sequence: CASSFRRGDEQFF.